These 29 T cell receptor beta chains came from one sample sequenced in a study of cytomegalovirus exposure and HLA in healthy donors. Only in-frame clones appear in the TCRdb table, and some are missing; sequencing was by immunoSEQ multiplex PCR. The sample has roughly 350,000 clones, 80% to 90% seen once. What was sequenced was PBMCs. These receptors came from a woman aged 18-29 years in good health and CMV-seronegative.

The chain links TRBV2 to TRBJ2-3, with 10 bases identical to TRBD2. CDR1 SNHLY and CDR2 FYNNEI come from the germline V gene. Trimming removed 2 bases from V and 2 bases from J; junction bases left unmatched: 4. The CDR3 runs to 16 residues. CDR3 in DNA: TGTGCCAGCAGTGAATGGGGACTAGCGAACACAGATACGCAGTATTTT. Its protein is CASSEWGLANTDTQYF.

CDR3 coding DNA: TGTGCCAGCAGCCCCTATTCCGGGACTAGCGGGAGGGCGCCCGATACGCAGTATTTT. It specifies CASSPYSGTSGRAPDTQYF. The chain employs TRBV7-3 and TRBJ2-3; TRBD2 aligns across 16 bases. J lost 6 bases, V lost 5 bases, and 14 bases had no gene match. From germline, CDR1 is SGHTA and CDR2 FQGTGA. This CDR3 has 19 residues.

This clone was counted a few times. This same CDR3 is encoded by further DNA sequences in the sample. V is TRBV5-1 and J is TRBJ1-1; D gene ambiguous. Germline V gene sequence: CDR1 SGHRS, CDR2 YFSETQ. Trimming cost V 0 bases and J 1 base, with 7 bases left between them. The CDR3 has 14 amino acids. CDR3 loop: CASSLGQANTEAFF. The CDR3 nucleotides read TGCGCCAGCAGCTTGGGCCAGGCGAACACTGAAGCTTTCTTT.

This chain links TRBV4-1 with TRBJ2-7; 9 nucleotides match TRBD2. The CDR3 length is 13 residues. V was clipped by 6 bases and J by 6 bases; unmatched bases: 6. Germline V gene data show CDR1 as MGHRA and CDR2 as YSYEKL. CDR3 bases: TGCGCCAGCAGGGGAAGCGGGAGGCTCGAGCAGTACTTC. Its protein product is CASRGSGRLEQYF.

Turning to this clone: This same CDR3 is encoded by further DNA sequences in the sample. The rearrangement links TRBV9 to TRBJ2-7; 9 nucleotides align to TRBD2. With V trimmed by 0 bases and J by 4 bases, 2 bases remained unmatched. CDR1 is SGDLS and CDR2 is YYNGEE in the germline V gene. The CDR3 runs 14 residues. CDR3: CASSVGSGSYEQYF. As DNA, the CDR3 is TGTGCCAGCAGCGTAGGTAGCGGGAGTTACGAGCAGTACTTC.

This chain links TRBV4-1 with TRBJ2-7; D not certain. This CDR3 has 13 amino acids. Looked up from germline, CDR1 is MGHRA and CDR2 is YSYEKL. V was trimmed by 0 bases and J by 0 bases, leaving 3 bases between them. The CDR3 nucleotides read TGCGCCAGCAGCCAAGACTACTCCTACGAGCAGTACTTC. Translated, it gives CASSQDYSYEQYF.

J is TRBJ2-5 and V is TRBV2; no clear D. Germline V gene lookup returns CDR1 SNHLY and CDR2 FYNNEI. Trimming cost V 2 bases and J 1 base, with 11 bases left between them. CDR3 length: 15 amino acids. DNA for the CDR3: TGTGCCAGCAGTGAAACCCCTTTAGTCCAAGAGACCCAGTACTTC. It codes for CASSETPLVQETQYF.

The V call is TRBV9, the J call TRBJ2-3; 11 positions agree with TRBD2. V trimming: 4 bases; J trimming: 4 bases; junction bases outside the gene matches: 8. The CDR3 has 16 amino acids. Germline V gene data show CDR1 as SGDLS and CDR2 as YYNGEE. CDR3 region: CASSKGGLAGSDTQYF. CDR3 nucleotides: TGTGCCAGCAGCAAAGGCGGACTAGCGGGTTCAGATACGCAGTATTTT.

J is TRBJ2-3 and V is TRBV6-1, with 11 bases lining up with TRBD2. This CDR3 spans 14 amino acids. V was pared by 6 bases and J by 5 bases, with 4 bases of the junction left unmatched. Per germline, CDR1 MNHNS and CDR2 SASEGT. The CDR3 DNA reads as TGTGCCAGCAGCCCGGGACTAGCGGTAGATACGCAGTATTTT. It encodes CASSPGLAVDTQYF.

The gene calls are TRBV4-1 and TRBJ2-3, with D maybe TRBD1 (5 bases). CDR1 MGHRA and CDR2 YSYEKL come from the germline V gene. V gave up 0 bases and J gave up 5 bases, with 21 bases separating them. The CDR3 covers 18 residues. The CDR3 coding sequence is TGCGCCAGCAGCCAAGATTACCCTAATGGGGCATTAGGAGATACGCAGTATTTT. Translation gives CASSQDYPNGALGDTQYF.

This sequence joins TRBV7-6 and TRBJ2-1; D gene unclear. V shed 1 base and J shed 0 bases, with 10 bases lying between them. The CDR3 contains 16 residues. CDR1 SGHVS and CDR2 FNYEAQ come from the germline V gene. The CDR3 DNA follows: TGTGCCAGCAGCTTAGAGTCCGTTAGCTCCTACAATGAGCAGTTCTTC. Translating gives CASSLESVSSYNEQFF. Drawing the rest from reference TRBV7-6 and TRBJ2-1, the complete variable domain is GAGVSQSPRYKVTKRGQDVALRCDPISGHVSLYWYRQALGQGPEFLTYFNYEAQQDKSGLPNDRFSAERPEGSISTLTIQRTEQRDSAMYRCASSLESVSSYNEQFFGPGTRLTVL.

This clone appeared once. The V gene is TRBV21-1, the J gene TRBJ1-2; TRBD1, the table's D call, lacks a check against the DNA. TRBV21-1 is a pseudogene. The CDR3 covers 14 residues. The CDR3 region is CASSKSDRGGGYTF. DNA for the CDR3: TGTGCCAGCAGCAAAAGTGACAGGGGAGGGGGCTACACCTTC.

V gene TRBV2 combines with J gene TRBJ2-7, with a tentative D call TRBD1 (6 bases). Trimming pared 9 bases from V and 4 bases from J, leaving 22 bases between. Germline values: CDR1 SNHLY, CDR2 FYNNEI. The CDR3 length is 15 residues. The CDR3 loop is CARGAQHSGVYEQYF. The CDR3 bases are TGTGCCAGGGGGGCTCAACACTCCGGTGTTTACGAGCAGTACTTC.

V gene TRBV4-2 combines with J gene TRBJ1-2; D is uncertain. Trimming took 1 base from V and 1 from J, leaving 13 bases between them. The CDR3 totals 16 residues. Germline lookup yields CDR1 LGHNA and CDR2 YNFKEQ. CDR3 residues: CASSQVLADYNYGYTF. CDR3 sequence (DNA): TGTGCCAGCAGCCAAGTTCTTGCGGACTATAACTATGGCTACACCTTC.

The chain recombines TRBV4-1 with TRBJ1-5; a weak D match, TRBD1 (5 bases). This CDR3 has 15 residues. Trimming removed 1 base from V and 5 bases from J, with 12 bases in between. Germline CDR1 reads MGHRA; CDR2 reads YSYEKL. Here the CDR3 reads CASSQGGDRYQPQHF. The CDR3 nucleotides are TGCGCCAGCAGCCAAGGGGGGGACCGATATCAGCCCCAGCATTTT.

The chain links TRBV6-6 to TRBJ1-1; weak D call: TRBD1 (6 bases). CDR1 is MNHNY and CDR2 is SVGAGI in the germline V gene (reference sequence). V dropped 5 bases and J dropped 6 bases, with 13 bases sitting between them. The CDR3 sequence is 13 residues long. The CDR3 spells CASSPGGAPEAFF. CDR3 bases: TGTGCCAGCAGTCCCGGGGGGGCACCTGAAGCTTTCTTT.

The J gene is TRBJ1-2, the V gene TRBV28, with 9 bases that match TRBD1. Trimming took 1 base from V and 7 from J; bases not matched to a gene: 13. Germline CDR1 reads MDHEN; CDR2 reads SYDVKM. The CDR3 is 17 amino acids. Here the CDR3 DNA reads TGTGCCAGCAGTTTATTAAGCCTTCTACAGGGGGCGGTTGGCTACACCTTC. It translates to CASSLLSLLQGAVGYTF.

This clone was seen only once. The chain employs TRBV18 and TRBJ1-5; the match to TRBD1 covers 8 bases. From germline, CDR1 is KGHSH and CDR2 LQKENI. The V segment lost 4 bases and the J segment 4 bases; nucleotides outside the gene matches: 6. The CDR3 consists of 15 residues. The CDR3 loop is CASSRTGGDNQPQHF. The CDR3 nucleotides are TGTGCCAGCTCACGCACAGGGGGGGATAATCAGCCCCAGCATTTT. Using reference TRBV18 and TRBJ1-5 for the parts outside the CDR3, the full variable domain is NAGVMQNPRHLVRRRGQEARLRCSPMKGHSHVYWYRQLPEEGLKFMVYLQKENIIDESGMPKERFSAEFPKEGPSILRIQQVVRGDSAAYFCASSRTGGDNQPQHFGDGTRLSIL.

In this sample, this clone turned up once. The CDR3, as DNA: TGCGCCAGCAGCCAAGCCCTACTAGCGGGAGGGGAGGTTTACGAGCAGTACTTC. Its translation is CASSQALLAGGEVYEQYF. V and J are TRBV4-3 and TRBJ2-7, with 13 bases that match TRBD2. V lost 1 base, J lost 4 bases, and 10 bases stayed unmatched. This CDR3 has 18 amino acids. Looked up from germline, CDR1 is LGHNA and CDR2 is YSLEER.

This clone is a singleton in its sample. This sequence joins TRBV5-1 and TRBJ1-3; possible D gene TRBD1, 5 bases. Germline V gene data show CDR1 as SGHRS and CDR2 as YFSETQ. This CDR3 contains 15 residues. Deletions cut 4 bases from V and 1 base from J, with 12 bases between. The CDR3 reads CASSTPGESGNTIYF. The CDR3 nucleotides are TGCGCCAGCAGCACCCCGGGGGAATCTGGAAACACCATATATTTT. Complete variable domain (other parts from reference TRBV5-1 and TRBJ1-3): KAGVTQTPRYLIKTRGQQVTLSCSPISGHRSVSWYQQTPGQGLQFLFEYFSETQRNKGNFPGRFSGRQFSNSRSEMNVSTLELGDSALYLCASSTPGESGNTIYFGEGSWLTVV.

This clone was seen just once. The V and J genes are TRBV19 and TRBJ2-1, with 13 bases fitting TRBD2. Germline loops: CDR1 LNHDA, CDR2 SQIVND (reference sequence). The CDR3 consists of 16 residues. The junction had 11 bases not matched to a gene; V was cut back by 7 bases and J by 8 bases. CDR3 in amino acids: CASTPLAGGSGYEQFF. The CDR3 DNA reads as TGTGCCAGTACCCCACTAGCGGGAGGGTCTGGCTATGAGCAGTTCTTC.

This chain uses TRBV5-6 with TRBJ2-7; the match to TRBD2 covers 7 bases. Germline trimming cut 3 bases from V and 3 bases from J; bases unmatched to any gene: 3. This CDR3 spans 13 amino acids. Germline CDR1 SGHDT, CDR2 YYEEEE. The DNA of the CDR3 is TGTGCCAGCAGCTGGGGGGAGGGCTACGAGCAGTACTTC. Translation: CASSWGEGYEQYF.

The chain uses TRBV15 and TRBJ1-5; possibly TRBD1 for D (5 bases). This CDR3 spans 13 amino acids. The germline CDR1 and CDR2 sequences are LNHNV and YYDKDF (reference sequence). The germline V and J ends were trimmed by 3 bases and 8 bases, with 11 bases remaining between them. CDR3 sequence: CATSSWTGEPQHF. CDR3 sequence (DNA): TGTGCCACCAGCAGTTGGACGGGGGAGCCCCAGCATTTT.

This chain joins TRBV7-3 and TRBJ2-3, with 9 bases lining up with TRBD2. The germline CDR1 and CDR2 sequences are SGHTA and FQGTGA. CDR3 length equals 18 residues. Unmatched junction bases numbered 9, after V lost 2 bases and J lost 0 bases. The CDR3, as DNA: TGTGCCAGCAGCTTATTAGCTGTGACTAGCGGAAGCACAGATACGCAGTATTTT. This encodes CASSLLAVTSGSTDTQYF. The full variable domain, its missing parts supplied by reference TRBV7-3 and TRBJ2-3, is GAGVSQTPSNKVTEKGKYVELRCDPISGHTALYWYRQSLGQGPEFLIYFQGTGAADDSGLPNDRFFAVRPEGSVSTLKIQRTERGDSAVYLCASSLLAVTSGSTDTQYFGPGTRLTVL.

The chain combines TRBV30 with TRBJ1-1, with TRBD1 identical over 7 bases. The CDR3 contains 16 residues. V trimming: 4 bases; J trimming: 1 base; junction bases outside the gene matches: 12. Germline values: CDR1 GTSNPN, CDR2 SVGIG (reference sequence). The CDR3 protein is CAWTPRGLATNTEAFF. As DNA, the CDR3 is TGTGCCTGGACCCCGAGGGGGCTAGCGACGAACACTGAAGCTTTCTTT.

About this clone: Other DNA sequences in the sample encode the same CDR3. The chain couples TRBV7-2 to TRBJ1-5; 8 nucleotides match TRBD1. The J segment lost 7 bases and the V segment lost 2 bases, leaving 1 base of the junction unmatched. The CDR3 has 13 amino acids. CDR1 and CDR2 from the germline V gene are SGHTA and FQGNSA. The CDR3 here is CASSLTGGQPQHF. The CDR3 region has the DNA TGTGCCAGCAGCTTAACAGGGGGACAGCCCCAGCATTTT.

The chain carries TRBV4-2 and TRBJ2-3, with TRBD2 identical over 7 bases. V lost 1 base and J lost 4; bases outside the gene matches: 11. The CDR3 totals 17 residues. CDR1 is LGHNA and CDR2 is YNFKEQ in the germline V gene. The CDR3 nucleotides read TGTGCCAGCAGCCAAGTCGCCCGGGGGGAGGGACCAGATACGCAGTATTTT. Its translation is CASSQVARGEGPDTQYF.

Only a few counts were recorded for this clone. The V gene is TRBV27, the J gene TRBJ2-3, with TRBD2 identical over 15 bases. Trimming at V came to 5 bases and at J to 5 bases, leaving 8 bases not matched to a gene. Germline lookup yields CDR1 MNHEY and CDR2 SMNVEV (reference sequence). The CDR3 loop spans 17 amino acids. In DNA, the CDR3 is TGTGCCAGCAGTAACAAGGGACTAGCGGGAGGTGGAGATACGCAGTATTTT. Its translation: CASSNKGLAGGGDTQYF.

The J gene is TRBJ2-7, the V gene TRBV6-5; D is possibly TRBD2 (5 bases). The germline V gene has CDR1 MNHEY and CDR2 SVGAGI. CDR3 size: 14 residues. V lost 7 bases and J lost 2, with 15 bases in between. DNA of the CDR3: TGTGCCAGCAAGTCCGGAGGTAACACCTACGAGCAGTACTTC. Translated, it gives CASKSGGNTYEQYF.